This T cell receptor beta chain was recovered during a study of long-term antiretroviral therapy in people with HIV. Germline V gene sequence: CDR1 SGHTA, CDR2 FQGTGA. Trimming removed 0 bases at V and 6 bases at J, with 12 bases between. The CDR3 consists of 15 residues. Run at survey level, the immunoSEQ assay was version v3.0. Sequencing was intended to reach 40,000-50,000 T-cell genomes per sample. Method: immunoSEQ multiplex PCR; TCRdb's copy keeps in-frame clones and lacks some. Altogether fewer than 30,000 clones are present, approximately 80% being singletons, with the ten largest covering about 5%. This clone was recorded only once.

This chain uses TRBV7-3 with TRBJ2-1, with a possible D match to TRBD1 (5 bases). This sequence was found in a woman aged 25 to 39 with HIV. Sequenced material: unsorted PBMCs, taken 1.1 years before starting antiretroviral therapy. For the CDR3, the DNA is TGTGCCAGCAGCTTAACGCAGGGATCGGGCAATGAGCAGTTCTTC. Translated: CASSLTQGSGNEQFF.